Listed below are T cell receptor beta chains from one sample, sequenced in a study of blood T cell repertoires in COVID-19. Some clones are missing from TCRdb's copy, which holds only in-frame ones; the method was immunoSEQ multiplex PCR. The data hold 200,000 to 300,000 clones, with 85% observed a single time. The sequenced sample was peripheral blood. Receptors originate from a woman in her fifties or sixties with active or convalescent COVID-19. Both conserved end residues are trimmed from each CDR3. The order of the fields is D gene, V gene, CDR3 protein. D genes are given only for firm matches.

NA TRBV6-5 ASRSRQSSYNEQF
TRBD2 TRBV3-1/TRBV3-2 ASSPTSGGETQY
NA TRBV15 ATSRALADSTDTQY
NA TRBV5-1 ASSLGRASTNEKLF
NA TRBV7-8 ASSNRQFQETQY
TRBD2 TRBV29-1 SVDLAGGPDTQY
TRBD2 TRBV5-1 ASVLGTSSGEQY
TRBD1 TRBV9 ASSPRDRGSFYNEQF
NA TRBV28 ASSPGQNTQY
NA TRBV24-1 ATSDTYNTQY
TRBD1 TRBV5-6 ASSAGQVGSPLH
NA TRBV12-3/TRBV12-4 ASSPYTGELF
TRBD1 TRBV15 ATSRGLGAQGADGYT
NA TRBV5-1 ASTESAAGNTIY
TRBD2 TRBV24-1 ATSDSGLAGDTPYEQY
TRBD2 TRBV5-5 ASSNRGGEANVLT
NA TRBV9 ASSVAGLLVDEQF
TRBD2 TRBV19 ASSKISGSVNEQF
TRBD1 TRBV3-1/TRBV3-2 ASSLPGQAYNEQF
TRBD1 TRBV14 ASSQRGPPEAF
NA TRBV5-6 ASSLAGIEAF
TRBD2 TRBV5-1 ASSLAPSGGQETQY
NA TRBV6-5 ATKGNNEQF
NA TRBV15 ATSRVTGANVLT
TRBD1 TRBV9 ASSVRTGGWGEKLF
TRBD2 TRBV6-5 ASSPSGSSYNEQF
NA TRBV11-1 ASSFFTTYEQY
NA TRBV6-5 ASYRGGIGEQF
TRBD1 TRBV24-1 ATSDFRGQGGYQETQY
NA TRBV7-7 ASSPRGGALETQY
NA TRBV6-5 ASRPRTFSTDTQY
NA TRBV12-3/TRBV12-4 ASSLFQQETQY
NA TRBV12-3/TRBV12-4 ASSSVNQPQH
TRBD2 TRBV10-3 AISESTATGGRLREQF
NA TRBV4-1 ASSQGLARGTDTQY
TRBD1 TRBV28 ASSSRTGASTDTQY
TRBD2 TRBV4-2 ASSPRDLAGYGTDTQY
NA TRBV28 ASSVLGRGEETQY
TRBD2 TRBV5-1 ASSSTSGSSDTQY
TRBD1 TRBV30 AWSRKTGGWYEKLF
TRBD2 TRBV28 ASTAGLAGRTDTQY
TRBD2 TRBV10-3 AISESLFASGRRDNEQF
NA TRBV28 ASSLEVRVYSNQPQH
TRBD2 TRBV2 ASSPGTSGGAGVTKNIQY
TRBD2 TRBV6-2/TRBV6-3 ASSYSGTSGRSGNNEQF
TRBD2 TRBV19 ASSIRGLAGGYNEQF
TRBD1 TRBV30 AWETGGYGYT
NA TRBV5-1 ASKFEGPGDTEAF
TRBD2 TRBV2 ASRSQGLATDTQY
NA TRBV13 ASSLRWSSYNEQF
NA TRBV5-1 ASSHGSGPATDTQY
NA TRBV9 ASTPQGAANEKLF
NA TRBV9 ASSVGGGNTDTQY
NA TRBV6-1 ASCDSATNEKLF
TRBD1 TRBV7-9 ASSATQGVDGYT
NA TRBV7-2 ASSVDYPDTQY
NA TRBV12-3/TRBV12-4 ASHPQGRDTQY
TRBD2 TRBV11-1 ASSQLAGAYNEQF